The T cell receptor beta chain under discussion was sequenced for a study of T-cell memory formation after mild COVID-19. Study at large: TCR clusters were mostly confined to one donor each.

It was 5'RACE with constant-segment primers that produced the TCR alpha and TCR beta cDNA libraries, which carried sample barcodes and UMIs. MiXCR, run by TCRdb on the 5' RACE reads, gives a single entry per CDR3 protein. The table lists hundreds of thousands of distinct CDR3 sequences, around 17% of them singletons. In regard to this clonotype: The antigen remains unidentified.

Broader study findings: Pre-infection memory harbored some responding clones, suggesting cross-reactive memory joined. Researchers report contracting CD4+ clones mostly in CM and EM, with CD8+ clones in EMRA.

This TCR was sampled from an adult woman who had mild COVID-19 (a few samples of this study predate the infection). Cell type and time point are not known. Sequenced material: PBMCs or a T cell subset sorted from them (not recorded which).

CDR3 sequence reads: CSATHGTGNTEAFF. CDR3 in DNA: TGCAGTGCCACACATGGGACGGGGAACACTGAAGCTTTCTTT. The chain recombines TRBV20-1 with TRBJ1-1, with D perhaps matching TRBD1 (5 bases). Germline lookup yields CDR1 DFQATT and CDR2 SNEGSKA (reference sequence). The CDR3 spans 14 residues. Trimming cost V 6 bases and J 1 base, with 15 bases left between them.